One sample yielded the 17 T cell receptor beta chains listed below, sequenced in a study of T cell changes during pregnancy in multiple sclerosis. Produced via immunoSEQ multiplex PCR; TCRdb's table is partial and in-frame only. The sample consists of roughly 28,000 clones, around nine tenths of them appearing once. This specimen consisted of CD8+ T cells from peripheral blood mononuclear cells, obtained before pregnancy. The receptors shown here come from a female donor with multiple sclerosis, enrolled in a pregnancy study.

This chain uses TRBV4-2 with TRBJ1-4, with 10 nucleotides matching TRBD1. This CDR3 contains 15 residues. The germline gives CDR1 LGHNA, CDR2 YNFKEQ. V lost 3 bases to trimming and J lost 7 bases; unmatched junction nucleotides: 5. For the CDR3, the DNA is TGTGCCAGCAGCCACGGGACAGGGGAGGCTGAAAAACTGTTTTTT. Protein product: CASSHGTGEAEKLFF.

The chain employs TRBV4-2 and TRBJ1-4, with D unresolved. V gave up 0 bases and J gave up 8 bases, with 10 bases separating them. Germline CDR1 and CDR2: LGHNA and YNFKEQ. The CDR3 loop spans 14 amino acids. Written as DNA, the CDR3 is TGTGCCAGCAGCCAAGAAAGGTCAGGCGAAAAACTGTTTTTT. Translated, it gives CASSQERSGEKLFF.

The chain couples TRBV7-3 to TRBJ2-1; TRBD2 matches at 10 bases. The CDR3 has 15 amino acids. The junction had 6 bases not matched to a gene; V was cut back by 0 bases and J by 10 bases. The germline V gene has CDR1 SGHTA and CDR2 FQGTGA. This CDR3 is CASSLTSGGADEQFF. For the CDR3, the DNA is TGTGCCAGCAGCTTAACGAGCGGGGGGGCCGACGAGCAGTTCTTC.

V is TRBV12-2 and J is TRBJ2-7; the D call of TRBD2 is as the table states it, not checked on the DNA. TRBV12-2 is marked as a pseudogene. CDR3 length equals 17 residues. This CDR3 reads CASRLATGLAGDYEQYF. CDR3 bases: TGTGCAAGTCGCTTAGCTACGGGACTAGCGGGGGACTACGAGCAGTACTTC.

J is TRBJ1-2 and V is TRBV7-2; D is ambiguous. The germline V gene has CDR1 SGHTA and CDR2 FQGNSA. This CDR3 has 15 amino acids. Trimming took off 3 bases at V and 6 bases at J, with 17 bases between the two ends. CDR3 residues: CASSFIHTEGNGYTF. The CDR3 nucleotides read TGTGCCAGCAGCTTCATTCACACGGAGGGCAATGGCTACACCTTC.

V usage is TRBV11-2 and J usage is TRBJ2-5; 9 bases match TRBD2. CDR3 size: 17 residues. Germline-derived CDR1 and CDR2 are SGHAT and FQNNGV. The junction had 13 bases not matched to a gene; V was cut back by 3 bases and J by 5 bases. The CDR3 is CASSFIGRGGIFETQYF. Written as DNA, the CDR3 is TGTGCCAGCAGCTTCATAGGGCGGGGGGGCATTTTCGAGACCCAGTACTTC.

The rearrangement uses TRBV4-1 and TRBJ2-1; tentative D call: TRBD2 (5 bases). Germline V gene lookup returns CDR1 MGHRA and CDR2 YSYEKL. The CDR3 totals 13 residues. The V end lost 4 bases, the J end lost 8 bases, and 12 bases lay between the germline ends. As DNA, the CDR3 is TGCGCCAGCAGCCGAGGACTCGCCCATGAGCAGTTCTTC. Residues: CASSRGLAHEQFF.

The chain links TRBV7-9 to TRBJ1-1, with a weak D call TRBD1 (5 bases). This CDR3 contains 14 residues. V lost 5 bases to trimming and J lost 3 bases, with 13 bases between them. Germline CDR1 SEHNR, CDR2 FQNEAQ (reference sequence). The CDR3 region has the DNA TGTGCCAGCAGCCCGACAGTTCGGGACACTGAAGCTTTCTTT. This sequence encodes CASSPTVRDTEAFF.

For the CDR3, the DNA is TGTGCCAGCAGCGCTTACGGGACAGCTGGAAACACCATATATTTT. Protein: CASSAYGTAGNTIYF. The chain links TRBV9 to TRBJ1-3, with TRBD1 matching 7 bases. With V trimmed by 3 bases and J by 2 bases, 5 bases remained unmatched. Germline CDR1 is SGDLS and CDR2 is YYNGEE. This CDR3 is built from 15 residues.

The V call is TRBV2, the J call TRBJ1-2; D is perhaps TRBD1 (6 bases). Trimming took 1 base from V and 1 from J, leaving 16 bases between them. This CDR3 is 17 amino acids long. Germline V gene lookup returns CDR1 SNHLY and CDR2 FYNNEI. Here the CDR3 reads CASSEGAGAPFNYGYTF. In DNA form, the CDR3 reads TGTGCCAGCAGTGAAGGGGCAGGGGCCCCCTTTAACTATGGCTACACCTTC.

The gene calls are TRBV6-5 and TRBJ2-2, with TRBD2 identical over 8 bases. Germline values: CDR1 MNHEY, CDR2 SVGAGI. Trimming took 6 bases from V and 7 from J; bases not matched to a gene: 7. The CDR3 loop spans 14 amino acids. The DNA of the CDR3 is TGTGCCAGCAGCCAGAGACTAGCGTACGGGGAGCTGTTTTTT. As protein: CASSQRLAYGELFF.

The CDR3 sequence is CASSEGQDTDTQYF. CDR3 DNA sequence: TGTGCCAGCAGTGAAGGACAGGACACAGATACGCAGTATTTT. The chain carries TRBV2 and TRBJ2-3, with D possibly being TRBD1 (6 bases). The CDR3 has 14 amino acids. Trimming removed 1 base at V and 2 bases at J, with 7 bases between. Germline V gene sequence: CDR1 SNHLY, CDR2 FYNNEI.

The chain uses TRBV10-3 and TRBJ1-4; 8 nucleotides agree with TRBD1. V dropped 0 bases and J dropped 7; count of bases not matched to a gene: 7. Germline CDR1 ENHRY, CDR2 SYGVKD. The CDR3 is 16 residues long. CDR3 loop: CAISESRVTGAEKLFF. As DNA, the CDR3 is TGTGCCATCAGTGAGTCGAGGGTGACAGGGGCTGAAAAACTGTTTTTT.

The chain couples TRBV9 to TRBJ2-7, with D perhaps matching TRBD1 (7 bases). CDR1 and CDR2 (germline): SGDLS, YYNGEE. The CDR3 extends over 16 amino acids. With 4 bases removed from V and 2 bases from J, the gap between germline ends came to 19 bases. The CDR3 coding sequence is TGTGCCAGCAGCAAGGAGGGGGCTCCCCAAGCCTACGAGCAGTACTTC. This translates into CASSKEGAPQAYEQYF.

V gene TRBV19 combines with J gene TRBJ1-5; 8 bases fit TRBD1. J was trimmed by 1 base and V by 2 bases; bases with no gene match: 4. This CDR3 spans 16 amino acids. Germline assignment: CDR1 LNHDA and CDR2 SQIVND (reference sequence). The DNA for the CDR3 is TGTGCCAGTAGTATACCTACAGGGGGGAGCAATCAGCCCCAGCATTTT. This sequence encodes CASSIPTGGSNQPQHF.

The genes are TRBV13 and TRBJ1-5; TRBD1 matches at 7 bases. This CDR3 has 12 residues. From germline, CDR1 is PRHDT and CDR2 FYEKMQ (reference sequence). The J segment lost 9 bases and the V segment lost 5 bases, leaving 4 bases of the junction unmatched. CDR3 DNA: TGTGCCAGCAGCGCCCGACAGGGGCCCCAGCATTTT. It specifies CASSARQGPQHF.

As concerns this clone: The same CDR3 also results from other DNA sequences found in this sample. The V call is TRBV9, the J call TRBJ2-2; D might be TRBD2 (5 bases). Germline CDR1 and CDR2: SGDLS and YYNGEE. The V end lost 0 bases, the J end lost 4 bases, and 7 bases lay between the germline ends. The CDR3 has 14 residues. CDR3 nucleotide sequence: TGTGCCAGCAGCGTAGGTGGAGGCACCGGGGAGCTGTTTTTT. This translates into CASSVGGGTGELFF.